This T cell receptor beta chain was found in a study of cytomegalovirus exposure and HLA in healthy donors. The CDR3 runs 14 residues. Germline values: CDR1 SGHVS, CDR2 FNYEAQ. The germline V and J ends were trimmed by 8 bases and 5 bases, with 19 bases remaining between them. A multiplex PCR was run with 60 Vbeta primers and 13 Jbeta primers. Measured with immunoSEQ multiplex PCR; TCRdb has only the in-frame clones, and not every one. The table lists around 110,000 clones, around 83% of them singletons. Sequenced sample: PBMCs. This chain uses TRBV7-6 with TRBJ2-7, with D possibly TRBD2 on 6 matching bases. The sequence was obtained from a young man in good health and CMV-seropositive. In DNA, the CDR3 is TGTGCCAGCCTACCATTCCCGGGGGACCACGAGCAGTACTTC. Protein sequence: CASLPFPGDHEQYF.